This entry lists 22 T cell receptor beta chains sequenced from one sample in a study of CD8 T cells in ankylosing spondylitis. Antigen specificity for these receptors is unknown. General study points: A motif of 7 to 9 highly homologous TCR beta variants was seen as apparently characteristic of ankylosing spondylitis blood.

Via MiXCR, TCRdb re-called the 5' RACE reads, giving one row per CDR3 protein. The sample shows fewer than 550,000 distinct CDR3 sequences, approximately 5.3% of them seen only once. Sample: blood, either unsorted or a sorted T cell fraction (not recorded which). All receptors derive from a male donor with ankylosing spondylitis.

This clonotype was observed many times. The rearrangement joins TRBV4-3 to TRBJ2-7; D may be TRBD2 (5 bases). Germline values: CDR1 LGHNA, CDR2 YSLEER. V lost 4 bases and J lost 5, with 24 bases in between. The CDR3 contains 17 residues. The DNA of the CDR3 is TGCGCCAGCAGCCCTTCCCTCTACGGATTAGGTAGCGACGAGCAGTACTTC. Protein product: CASSPSLYGLGSDEQYF.

This clonotype was detected many times. The chain uses TRBV20-1 and TRBJ2-7, with D perhaps being TRBD1 or TRBD2 (6 bases each). Germline CDR1 is DFQATT and CDR2 is SNEGSKA (reference sequence). The CDR3 sequence is 14 residues long. Trimming removed 0 bases from V and 2 bases from J, with 11 bases in between. The CDR3 spells CSARDGGGPYEQYF. DNA of the CDR3: TGCAGTGCTAGAGATGGAGGGGGTCCCTACGAGCAGTACTTC.

This clonotype was picked up many times. The chain joins TRBV4-2 to TRBJ2-7, with 7 bases fitting TRBD2. This CDR3 comprises 14 residues. CDR1 is LGHNA, CDR2 YNFKEQ, per germline. The trim removed 2 bases at V and 2 bases at J, leaving 3 bases unmatched. The CDR3 reads CASSQWRGTYEQYF. The CDR3 DNA reads as TGTGCCAGCAGCCAATGGCGGGGGACCTACGAGCAGTACTTC.

This clonotype has ten or more counts. The chain carries TRBV4-3 and TRBJ1-2, with unresolved D. CDR1 and CDR2 (germline): LGHNA, YSLEER. V shed 4 bases and J shed 5 bases, with 11 bases lying between them. This CDR3 has 13 amino acids. CDR3 sequence reads: CASSPFRAYGYTF. CDR3 in DNA: TGCGCCAGCAGCCCCTTTCGGGCTTATGGCTACACCTTC.

This clonotype appeared many times. The chain combines TRBV24-1 with TRBJ1-5; no clear D. CDR3 length: 13 amino acids. The germline CDR1 and CDR2 sequences are KGHDR and SFDVKD. V was cut by 4 bases and J by 5 bases, with 8 bases left in between. The CDR3: CATSEDGYQPQHF. In DNA, the CDR3 is TGTGCCACCAGTGAGGATGGTTATCAGCCCCAGCATTTT.

This clonotype appeared many times. The CDR3 loop reads CSVEPSGVSNYGYTF. CDR3 nucleotides: TGCAGCGTAGAACCATCAGGGGTTTCTAACTATGGCTACACCTTC. The chain joins TRBV29-1 to TRBJ1-2; tentatively, D is TRBD1 (6 bases). The length of the CDR3 is 15 residues. Trimming left V 6 bases short and J 0 bases short, with 17 bases between. The germline CDR1 and CDR2 sequences are SQVTM and ANQGSEA.

This clonotype was counted ten times or more. The chain is built from TRBV4-3 and TRBJ2-3; 11 nucleotides align to TRBD1. The CDR3 extends over 17 amino acids. The germline V gene encodes CDR1 LGHNA and CDR2 YSLEER. V lost 0 bases to trimming and J lost 6 bases; unmatched junction nucleotides: 8. The CDR3 bases are TGCGCCAGCAGCCAAGAAGGCTGGGACAGGGGGATGGATACGCAGTATTTT. Its protein is CASSQEGWDRGMDTQYF.

In its sample, this clonotype was seen many times. The chain links TRBV7-9 to TRBJ1-2; no definite D call. The V end lost 4 bases, the J end lost 4 bases, and 22 bases lay between the germline ends. Germline V lookup: CDR1 SEHNR, CDR2 FQNEAQ (reference sequence). This CDR3 is built from 17 residues. CDR3 protein: CASSSLLQKFFLYGYTF. The CDR3 bases are TGTGCCAGCAGCTCTCTGCTACAGAAGTTCTTTCTCTATGGCTACACCTTC.

This clonotype appeared many times. V and J are TRBV20-1 and TRBJ2-7, with D unclear. Germline CDR1 and CDR2: DFQATT and SNEGSKA (reference sequence). The V end was cut by 3 bases, the J end by 3 bases, with 18 bases between. This CDR3 spans 15 amino acids. Here the CDR3 DNA reads TGCAGTGCTAGGCCCGATGTAGTTCACCACTACGAGCAGTACTTC. It is translated as CSARPDVVHHYEQYF.

In its sample, this clonotype was seen many times. The chain links TRBV7-2 to TRBJ1-6, with D possibly being TRBD1 (5 bases). This CDR3 region has 16 residues. Trimming left V 6 bases short and J 9 bases short, with 21 bases between. CDR1 is SGHTA and CDR2 is FQGNSA in the germline V gene. As DNA, the CDR3 is TGTGCCAGCAGATTAACGGGGGGACTGCCGACTTCACCCCTCCACTTT. Translated: CASRLTGGLPTSPLHF.

This clonotype was counted many times. The chain employs TRBV12-3 or TRBV12-4 and TRBJ2-1, with a weak D call TRBD2 (5 bases). V was shortened by 7 bases and J by 4 bases, with 11 bases between the two germline ends. The CDR3 has 13 residues. The CDR3 DNA reads as TGTGCCAGCATGGCTAGCAGATACAATGAGCAGTTCTTC. It encodes CASMASRYNEQFF.

As concerns this clonotype: The junction does not match germline at one end; this may be a read error. This chain links TRBV7-7 with TRBJ2-2, with a weak D call TRBD1 (5 bases). Germline CDR1 SSHAT, CDR2 FNYEAQ (reference sequence). The CDR3 consists of 15 residues. In DNA, the CDR3 is TGTGCTAGCAGTATAGGTACAGGGAACACCGGGGAGCTGTTTTTT. It codes for CASSIGTGNTGELFF.

This clonotype appeared many times. V usage is TRBV29-1 and J usage is TRBJ2-7; tentative D call: TRBD1 (6 bases). Trimming took off 2 bases at V and 4 bases at J, with 15 bases between the two ends. The CDR3 has 14 residues. CDR1 and CDR2 from the germline V gene are SQVTM and ANQGSEA. The CDR3, as DNA: TGCAGCGTTGAACAGGCCAGGGGACAATACGAGCAGTACTTC. Its protein product is CSVEQARGQYEQYF.

In this sample, this clonotype turned up many times. This rearrangement joins TRBV5-1 to TRBJ2-5; D may match TRBD1 or TRBD2 (5 bases each). The CDR3 runs to 17 residues. The germline V gene has CDR1 SGHRS and CDR2 YFSETQ. V dropped 3 bases and J dropped 0 bases, with 18 bases sitting between them. DNA of the CDR3: TGCGCCAGCAGCTACACTAATTGGGGACGGAACCAAGAGACCCAGTACTTC. Translation gives CASSYTNWGRNQETQYF.

This clonotype was detected ten times or more. This chain joins TRBV5-1 and TRBJ2-7; possibly TRBD1 for D (6 bases). CDR1 is SGHRS and CDR2 is YFSETQ in the germline V gene. This CDR3 contains 17 residues. The V end lost 2 bases, the J end lost 3 bases, and 21 bases lay between the germline ends. For the CDR3, the DNA is TGCGCCAGCAGCTTCTTAGGTCGGGGACAAGGGAGCTACGAGCAGTACTTC. Protein sequence: CASSFLGRGQGSYEQYF.

This clonotype was picked up many times. This chain joins TRBV28 and TRBJ2-1; 8 nucleotides line up with TRBD2. Germline V gives CDR1 MDHEN, CDR2 SYDVKM. The V and J ends lost 7 bases and 5 bases, in that order; junction bases with no gene match: 7. The CDR3 runs 14 residues. The CDR3 bases are TGTGCCAGCATTTCCTCGCGGGAGGACAATGAGCAGTTCTTC. Its protein is CASISSREDNEQFF.

This clonotype was seen at least ten times. V and J are TRBV5-1 and TRBJ1-1, with D tentatively TRBD1 (6 bases). The CDR3 has 14 amino acids. Germline CDR1 is SGHRS and CDR2 is YFSETQ. V lost 4 bases, J lost 2 bases, and 12 bases lay in between. In DNA form, the CDR3 reads TGCGCCAGCAGCAAGGACAGAATAAACACTGAAGCTTTCTTT. This translates into CASSKDRINTEAFF. Full variable domain (remainder filled in from reference TRBV5-1 and TRBJ1-1): KAGVTQTPRYLIKTRGQQVTLSCSPISGHRSVSWYQQTPGQGLQFLFEYFSETQRNKGNFPGRFSGRQFSNSRSEMNVSTLELGDSALYLCASSKDRINTEAFFGQGTRLTVV.

In its sample, this clonotype was seen many times. The chain couples TRBV20-1 to TRBJ2-5; possible D gene TRBD2, 6 bases. V was clipped by 0 bases and J by 3 bases, with 8 bases between them. This CDR3 contains 13 residues. From germline, CDR1 is DFQATT and CDR2 SNEGSKA (reference sequence). The CDR3 DNA reads as TGCAGTGCTAGAGAGGCTAGCGAAGAGACCCAGTACTTC. It yields the protein CSAREASEETQYF.

This clonotype appeared many times. V and J are TRBV20-1 and TRBJ1-2; D gene unclear. The V end was cut by 6 bases, the J end by 5 bases, with 16 bases between. Germline-derived CDR1 and CDR2 are DFQATT and SNEGSKA (reference sequence). CDR3 length: 13 amino acids. CDR3 bases: TGCAGTGCCACCTCCCCCTCAGAGTATGGCTACACCTTC. This codes for CSATSPSEYGYTF.

The V gene is TRBV29-1, the J gene TRBJ2-3; 11 bases line up with TRBD1. Germline CDR1 SQVTM, CDR2 ANQGSEA. CDR3 length: 15 residues. The trim removed 4 bases at V and 5 bases at J, leaving 8 bases unmatched. The CDR3 DNA follows: TGCAGCGTTGGCTCCCCCGGGACAGGGGGAGATACGCAGTATTTT. The encoded protein is CSVGSPGTGGDTQYF.

There are many counts of this clonotype. The CDR3 nucleotides read TGTGCCAGCAGCCGGACGTCGGGCGAGCAGTACTTC. This sequence encodes CASSRTSGEQYF. The chain has TRBV7-9 and TRBJ2-7; the D is unclear. This CDR3 is built from 12 residues. V lost 5 bases and J 6 bases, leaving 11 bases between the germline ends. Germline CDR1 and CDR2: SEHNR and FQNEAQ (reference sequence).

In this sample, this clonotype turned up many times. This rearrangement joins TRBV20-1 to TRBJ1-6, with a weak D call TRBD1 (6 bases). The germline CDR1 and CDR2 sequences are DFQATT and SNEGSKA (reference sequence). Trimming pared 6 bases from V and 2 bases from J, leaving 11 bases between. This CDR3 has 14 amino acids. The CDR3 sequence: CSAPTGPYNSPLHF. Here the CDR3 DNA reads TGCAGTGCCCCGACAGGCCCCTATAATTCACCCCTCCACTTT.